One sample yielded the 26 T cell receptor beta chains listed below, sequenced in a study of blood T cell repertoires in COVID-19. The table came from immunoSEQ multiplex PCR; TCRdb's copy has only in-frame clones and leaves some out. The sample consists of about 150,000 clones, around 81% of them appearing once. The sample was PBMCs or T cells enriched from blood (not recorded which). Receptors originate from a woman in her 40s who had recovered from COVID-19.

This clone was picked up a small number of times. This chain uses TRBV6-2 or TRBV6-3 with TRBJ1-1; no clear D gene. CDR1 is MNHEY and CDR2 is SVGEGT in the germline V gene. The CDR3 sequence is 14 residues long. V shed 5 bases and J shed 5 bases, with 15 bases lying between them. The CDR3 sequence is CASSLMQSQTEAFF. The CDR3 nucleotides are TGTGCCAGCAGTCTGATGCAGTCCCAAACTGAAGCTTTCTTT.

CDR3 DNA: TGTGCCAGCAGCTTAGGTCCGGGGATGACAGATACGCAGTATTTT. It codes for CASSLGPGMTDTQYF. The V call is TRBV7-8, the J call TRBJ2-3, with a tentative D call TRBD2 (5 bases). The germline V and J ends were trimmed by 1 base and 3 bases, with 11 bases remaining between them. CDR1 is SGHVS and CDR2 is FQNEAQ in the germline V gene. The CDR3 covers 15 residues.

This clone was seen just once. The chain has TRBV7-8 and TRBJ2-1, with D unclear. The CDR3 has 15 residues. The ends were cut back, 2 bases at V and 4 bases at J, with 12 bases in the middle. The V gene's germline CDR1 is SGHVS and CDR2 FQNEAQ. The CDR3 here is CASSLTGAGYNEQFF. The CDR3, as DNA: TGTGCCAGCAGCTTAACTGGTGCTGGTTACAATGAGCAGTTCTTC.

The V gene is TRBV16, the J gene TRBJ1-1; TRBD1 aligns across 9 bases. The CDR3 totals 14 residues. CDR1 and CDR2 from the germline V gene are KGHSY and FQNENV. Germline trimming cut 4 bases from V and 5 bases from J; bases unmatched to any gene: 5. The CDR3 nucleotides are TGTGCCAGCAGCCGAGGACAGGGGTGGACTGAAGCTTTCTTT. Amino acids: CASSRGQGWTEAFF.

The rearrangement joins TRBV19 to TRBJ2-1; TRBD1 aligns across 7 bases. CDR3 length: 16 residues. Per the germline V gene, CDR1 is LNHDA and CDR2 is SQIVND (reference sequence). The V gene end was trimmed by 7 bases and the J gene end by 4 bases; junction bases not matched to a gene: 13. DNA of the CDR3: TGTGCCAGTACTCTCTCCGGGACAGCAGTGTACAATGAGCAGTTCTTC. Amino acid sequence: CASTLSGTAVYNEQFF.

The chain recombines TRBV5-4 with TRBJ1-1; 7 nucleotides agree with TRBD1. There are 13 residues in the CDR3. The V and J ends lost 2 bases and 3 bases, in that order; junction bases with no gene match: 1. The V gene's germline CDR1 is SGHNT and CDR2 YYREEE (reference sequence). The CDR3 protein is CASSFQGDTEAFF. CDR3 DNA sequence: TGTGCCAGCAGCTTCCAGGGGGACACTGAAGCTTTCTTT. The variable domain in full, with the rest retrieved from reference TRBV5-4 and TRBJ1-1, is ETGVTQSPTHLIKTRGQQVTLRCSSQSGHNTVSWYQQALGQGPQFIFQYYREEENGRGNFPPRFSGLQFPNYSSELNVNALELDDSALYLCASSFQGDTEAFFGQGTRLTVV.

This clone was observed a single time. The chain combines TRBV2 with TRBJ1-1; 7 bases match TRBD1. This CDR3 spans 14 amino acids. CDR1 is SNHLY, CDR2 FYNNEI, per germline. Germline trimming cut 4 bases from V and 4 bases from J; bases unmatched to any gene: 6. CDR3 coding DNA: TGTGCCAGCAGTGTAAGGGGGCTAGGCACTGAAGCTTTCTTT. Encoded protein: CASSVRGLGTEAFF.

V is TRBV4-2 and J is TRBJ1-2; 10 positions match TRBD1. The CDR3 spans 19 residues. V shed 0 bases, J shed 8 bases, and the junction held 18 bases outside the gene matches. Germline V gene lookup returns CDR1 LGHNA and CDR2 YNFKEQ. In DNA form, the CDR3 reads TGTGCCAGCAGCCAAGACTGGAGGGCGACAGGGGGCGGCAGGCGAGGCTACACCTTC. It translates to CASSQDWRATGGGRRGYTF.

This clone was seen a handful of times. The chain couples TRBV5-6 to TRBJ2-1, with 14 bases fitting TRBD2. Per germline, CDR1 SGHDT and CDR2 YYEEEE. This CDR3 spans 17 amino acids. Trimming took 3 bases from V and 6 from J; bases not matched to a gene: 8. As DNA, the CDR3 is TGTGCCAGCAGCTGGGGACTAGCGGGGGCCCCGCGCAATGAGCAGTTCTTC. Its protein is CASSWGLAGAPRNEQFF.

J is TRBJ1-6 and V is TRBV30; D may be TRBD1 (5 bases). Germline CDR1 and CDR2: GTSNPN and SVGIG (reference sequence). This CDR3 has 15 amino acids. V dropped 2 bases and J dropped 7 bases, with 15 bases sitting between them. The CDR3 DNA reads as TGTGCCTGGAGTTCCGACAGCCAACTGAATTCACCCCTCCACTTT. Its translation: CAWSSDSQLNSPLHF.

CDR3 region: CASSPDGNNYGYTF. CDR3 DNA: TGCGCCAGCAGCCCGGACGGGAATAACTATGGCTACACCTTC. V is TRBV5-1 and J is TRBJ1-2, with unresolved D. This CDR3 spans 14 amino acids. CDR1 and CDR2 from the germline V gene are SGHRS and YFSETQ. V gave up 4 bases and J gave up 1 base, with 11 bases separating them.

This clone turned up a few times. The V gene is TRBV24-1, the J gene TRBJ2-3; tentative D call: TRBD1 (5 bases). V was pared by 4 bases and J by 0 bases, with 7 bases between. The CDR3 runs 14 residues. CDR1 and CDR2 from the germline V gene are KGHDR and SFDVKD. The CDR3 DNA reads TGTGCCACCAGTGAGACAGATAGCACAGATACGCAGTATTTT. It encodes CATSETDSTDTQYF.

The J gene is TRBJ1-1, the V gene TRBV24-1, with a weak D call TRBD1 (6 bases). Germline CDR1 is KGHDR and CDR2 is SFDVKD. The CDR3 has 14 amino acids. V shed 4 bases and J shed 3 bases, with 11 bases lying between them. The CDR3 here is CATSDARGHTEAFF. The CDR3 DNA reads TGTGCCACCAGTGACGCCAGGGGCCACACTGAAGCTTTCTTT.

This CDR3 reads CASSPSTGNNEKLFF. CDR3 in DNA: TGTGCCAGCAGCCCCTCAACAGGGAATAATGAAAAACTGTTTTTT. The V gene is TRBV9, the J gene TRBJ1-4; TRBD1 is a possible D gene (6 bases). The CDR3 loop spans 15 amino acids. V was trimmed by 4 bases and J by 4 bases, leaving 14 bases between them. The germline V gene encodes CDR1 SGDLS and CDR2 YYNGEE. Complete variable domain (other parts from reference TRBV9 and TRBJ1-4): DSGVTQTPKHLITATGQRVTLRCSPRSGDLSVYWYQQSLDQGLQFLIQYYNGEERAKGNILERFSAQQFPDLHSELNLSSLELGDSALYFCASSPSTGNNEKLFFGSGTQLSVL.

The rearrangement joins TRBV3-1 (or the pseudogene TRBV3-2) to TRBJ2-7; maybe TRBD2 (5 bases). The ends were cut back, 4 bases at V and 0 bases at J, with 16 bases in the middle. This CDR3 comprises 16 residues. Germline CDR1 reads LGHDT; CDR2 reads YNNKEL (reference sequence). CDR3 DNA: TGTGCCAGCAGCCCCCCACCGACTGGGAGCTCCTACGAGCAGTACTTC. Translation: CASSPPPTGSSYEQYF.

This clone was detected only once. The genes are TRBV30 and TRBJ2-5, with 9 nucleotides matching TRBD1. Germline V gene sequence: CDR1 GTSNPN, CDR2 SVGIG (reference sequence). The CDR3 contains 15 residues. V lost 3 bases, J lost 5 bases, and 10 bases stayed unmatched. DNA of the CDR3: TGTGCCTGGAGCCGTGGGACAGGGACCCGGGAGACCCAGTACTTC. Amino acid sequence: CAWSRGTGTRETQYF.

CDR3: CAWSAIGDGPQHF. CDR3 nucleotide sequence: TGTGCCTGGAGTGCGATCGGGGATGGTCCCCAGCATTTT. J is TRBJ1-5 and V is TRBV30, with D unclear. Per the germline V gene, CDR1 is GTSNPN and CDR2 is SVGIG (reference sequence). This CDR3 is built from 13 residues. The germline V and J ends were trimmed by 1 base and 10 bases, with 14 bases remaining between them.

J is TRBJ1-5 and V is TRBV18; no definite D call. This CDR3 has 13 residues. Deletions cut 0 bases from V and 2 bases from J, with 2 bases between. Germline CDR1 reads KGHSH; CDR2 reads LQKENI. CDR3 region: CASSPPGNQPQHF. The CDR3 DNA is TGTGCCAGCTCACCACCCGGCAATCAGCCCCAGCATTTT.

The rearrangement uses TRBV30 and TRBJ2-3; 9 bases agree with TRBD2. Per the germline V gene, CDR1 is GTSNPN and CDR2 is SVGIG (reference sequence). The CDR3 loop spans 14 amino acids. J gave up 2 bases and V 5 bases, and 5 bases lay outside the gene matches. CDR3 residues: CAWFSGGFTDTQYF. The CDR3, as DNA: TGTGCCTGGTTTAGCGGGGGATTCACAGATACGCAGTATTTT. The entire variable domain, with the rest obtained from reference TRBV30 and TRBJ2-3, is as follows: SQTIHQWPATLVQPVGSPLSLECTVEGTSNPNLYWYRQAAGRGLQLLFYSVGIGQISSEVPQNLSASRPQDRQFILSSKKLLLSDSGFYLCAWFSGGFTDTQYFGPGTRLTVL.

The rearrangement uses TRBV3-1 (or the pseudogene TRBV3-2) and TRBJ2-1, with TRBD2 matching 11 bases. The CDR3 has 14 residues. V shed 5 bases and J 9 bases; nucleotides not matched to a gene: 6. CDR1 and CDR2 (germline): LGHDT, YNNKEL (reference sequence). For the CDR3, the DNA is TGTGCCAGCAGCTCCGGGACTAGCGGTAGTGAGCAGTTCTTC. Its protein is CASSSGTSGSEQFF.

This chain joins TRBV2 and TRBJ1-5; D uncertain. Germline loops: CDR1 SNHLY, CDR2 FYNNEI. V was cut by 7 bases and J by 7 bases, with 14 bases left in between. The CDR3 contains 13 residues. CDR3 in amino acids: CASMAEGAQPQHF. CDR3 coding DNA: TGTGCCAGCATGGCCGAGGGCGCCCAGCCCCAGCATTTT.

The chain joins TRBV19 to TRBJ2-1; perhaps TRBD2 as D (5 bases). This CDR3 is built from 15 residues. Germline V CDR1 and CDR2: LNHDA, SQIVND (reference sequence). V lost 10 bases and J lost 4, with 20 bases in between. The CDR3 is CATIGLGGLYNEQFF. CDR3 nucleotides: TGTGCCACCATTGGGCTTGGCGGGCTTTACAATGAGCAGTTCTTC.

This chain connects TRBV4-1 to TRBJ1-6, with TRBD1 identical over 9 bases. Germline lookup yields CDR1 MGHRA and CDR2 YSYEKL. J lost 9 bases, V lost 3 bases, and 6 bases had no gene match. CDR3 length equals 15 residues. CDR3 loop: CASSQGGTGISPLHF. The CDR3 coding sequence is TGCGCCAGCAGCCAGGGGGGGACAGGGATTTCACCCCTCCACTTT.

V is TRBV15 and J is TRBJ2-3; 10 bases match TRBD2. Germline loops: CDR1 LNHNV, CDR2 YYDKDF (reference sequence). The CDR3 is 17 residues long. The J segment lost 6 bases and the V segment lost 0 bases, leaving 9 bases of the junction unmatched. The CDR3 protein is CATSRETSGTPHDTQYF. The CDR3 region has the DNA TGTGCCACCAGCAGAGAAACTAGCGGGACACCTCATGATACGCAGTATTTT.

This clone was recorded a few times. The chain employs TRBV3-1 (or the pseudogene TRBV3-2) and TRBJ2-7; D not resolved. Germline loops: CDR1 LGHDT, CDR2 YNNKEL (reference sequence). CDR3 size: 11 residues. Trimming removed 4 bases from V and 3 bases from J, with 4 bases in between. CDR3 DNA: TGTGCCAGCAGCCTATACTACGAGCAGTACTTC. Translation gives CASSLYYEQYF.

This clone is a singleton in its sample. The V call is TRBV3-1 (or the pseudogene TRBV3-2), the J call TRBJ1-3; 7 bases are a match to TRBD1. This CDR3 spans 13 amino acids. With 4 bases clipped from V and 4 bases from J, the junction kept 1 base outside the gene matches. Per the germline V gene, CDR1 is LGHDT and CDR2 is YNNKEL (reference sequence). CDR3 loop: CASSPQGGNTIYF. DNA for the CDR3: TGTGCCAGCAGCCCACAGGGGGGAAACACCATATATTTT.